This T cell receptor (beta chain) was sequenced during a study of blood T cell repertoires in COVID-19. Overall study context: The origin of the acute and convalescent COVID-19 samples was the United States, Italy and Spain.

In the original analysis: For nucleated cells, counts were estimated from reference gene primer amplification. Assay used: immunoSEQ multiplex PCR; TCRdb lists only in-frame clones, some missing. That table furnishes V, J and clone size, whereas the DNA furnished D and trimming. The table shows approximately 110,000 clones, with over 80% occurring only once. The germline CDR1 and CDR2 sequences are MNHEY and SVGAGI. The CDR3 is 14 residues long. The V gene lost 6 bases and the J gene lost 1 base, with 9 bases spanning the gap. This receptor was identified in a woman in her sixties or seventies with acute or convalescent COVID-19. V and J are TRBV6-5 and TRBJ2-2; D might be TRBD1 (5 bases). Sequenced sample: peripheral blood. CDR3 region: CASRRDRNTGELFF. The CDR3 DNA reads as TGTGCCAGCAGACGCGACAGGAACACCGGGGAGCTGTTTTTT.